This TCR beta chain was observed in a study of blood T cell repertoires in COVID-19. Seattle patient enrollment occurred during active infection, with longitudinal follow-up thereafter. This CDR3 spans 13 amino acids. Sequencing was performed with immunoSEQ multiplex PCR; in TCRdb, only in-frame clones are kept and a portion is missing. This table holds roughly 500,000 clones, roughly 87% found once. The receptor was isolated from a man aged 18 to 35 with COVID-19, enrolled during active disease. The specimen sequenced was peripheral blood. The V and J genes are TRBV21-1 and TRBJ2-1; the table gives TRBD1 as D, unverified against the DNA. TRBV21-1 is given as a pseudogene. The chain's CDR3 is CASSKVGGHEQFF. DNA for the CDR3: TGTGCCAGCAGCAAAGTAGGGGGCCATGAGCAGTTCTTC.